This T cell receptor beta chain appears in the sequencing data of a study of T-cell memory formation after mild COVID-19. Points from the study as a whole: Memory sampled before infection contained some responding clones, suggesting cross-reactive memory joined. The authors left the SARS-CoV-2 specificity of second-wave clones peaking on day 37 unconfirmed. CD4+ contracting clones were mainly CM and EM; CD8+ ones, EMRA.

This clonotype occurred a few times. The antigen is not known. CDR1 and CDR2 from the germline V gene are SGDLS and YYNGEE. The V end was cut by 4 bases, the J end by 5 bases, with 4 bases between. The CDR3 spans 12 residues. 5'RACE, which relied on constant-segment primers, yielded TCR alpha and TCR beta cDNA libraries carrying sample barcodes and UMIs. TCRdb recomputed calls from the 5' RACE reads with MiXCR, one row per CDR3 protein. In the table there are 250,000 to 350,000 distinct CDR3 sequences, roughly an eighth of which are singletons. The chain joins TRBV9 to TRBJ1-6, with D unclear. Material: PBMCs or a T cell subset sorted from them (not recorded which). This sequence originates from a man younger than 35 who had mild COVID-19 (a few samples of this study predate the infection). Cell type and time point are not known. The CDR3 is CASSPNNSPLHF. Written as DNA, the CDR3 is TGTGCCAGCAGCCCAAATAATTCACCCCTCCACTTT.